This T cell receptor (beta chain) was recovered during a study of identifying expanded T cells in peripheral blood. General study results and limits: Over about two and four weeks, about 17 and 20 clones changed, versus around 1.3 between replicates. Variance in clone template counts between approximately two-week samples significantly increased with total template count across all healthy donors.

The CDR3 extends over 15 amino acids. Germline CDR1 MNHNS, CDR2 SASEGT. The V end lost 8 bases, the J end lost 8 bases, and 25 bases lay between the germline ends. A note on this clone: Its antigen remains unknown.

During the collection period, no donor immune events like infections were recorded. Only in-frame clones appear in the TCRdb table, and some are missing; sequencing was by immunoSEQ multiplex PCR. In the table there are approximately 120,000 clones, about four fifths of which are singletons. Sequencing was done on a sample of blood. The sequence came from a person aged 18 to 75 in good health. V usage is TRBV6-1 and J usage is TRBJ2-7; perhaps TRBD2 as D (5 bases). The CDR3 region is CASGGRLTLGSKQYF. The CDR3 DNA is TGTGCCAGCGGAGGACGGCTCACCTTGGGTTCGAAGCAGTACTTC.